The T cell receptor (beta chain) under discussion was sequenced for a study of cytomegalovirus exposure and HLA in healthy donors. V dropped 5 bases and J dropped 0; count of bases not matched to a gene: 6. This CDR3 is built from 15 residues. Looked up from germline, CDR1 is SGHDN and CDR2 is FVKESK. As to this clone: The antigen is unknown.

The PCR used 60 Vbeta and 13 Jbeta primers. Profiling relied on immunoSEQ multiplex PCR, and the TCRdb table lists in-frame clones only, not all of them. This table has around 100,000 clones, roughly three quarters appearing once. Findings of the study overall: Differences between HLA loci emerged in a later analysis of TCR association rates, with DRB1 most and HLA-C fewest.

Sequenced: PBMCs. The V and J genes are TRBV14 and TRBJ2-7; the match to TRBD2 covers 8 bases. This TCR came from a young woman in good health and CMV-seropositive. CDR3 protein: CASSLASGRSYEQYF. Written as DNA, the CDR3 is TGTGCCAGCAGCTTGGCTAGCGGGCGCTCCTACGAGCAGTACTTC.